The present T cell receptor (beta chain) was sequenced within a study of graft-versus-host responses after intestinal transplantation. Study summary: Each of the recipients got a multivisceral, liver-intestinal, or isolated intestinal transplant. The study gave all recipients anti-thymocyte globulin induction, then tacrolimus and steroids for 2 to 3 years. Study-level findings and limits: GvH clones detected in recipient marrow included some appearing first in ileum or blood. High graft-versus-host to host-versus-graft T cell clonal ratios marked allografts of patients with graft-donor macrochimerism.

The protocol was immunoSEQ multiplex PCR, while the TCRdb copy is restricted to in-frame clones and leaves out a portion. The table shows tens of thousands of clones, with roughly 84% occurring only once. About this clone itself: The antigen remains unidentified.

The CDR3 extends over 15 amino acids. V was trimmed by 4 bases and J by 1 base, leaving 11 bases between them. Germline CDR1 is SNHLY and CDR2 is FYNNEI. The sequence was obtained from a human donor who was the organ donor for an intestinal transplant. The chain combines TRBV2 with TRBJ2-4; D gene uncertain. Material: unstimulated CD4+ T cells sorted from spleen or lymph node cells, obtained before transplant. CDR3: CASSGEFRAKNIQYF. The CDR3 DNA sequence: TGTGCCAGCAGTGGAGAGTTTCGGGCCAAAAACATTCAGTACTTC.